Shown below are 8 T cell receptor beta chains from a single sample sequenced in a study of OX40 agonist ivuxolimab in advanced cancers. Clones were sequenced by immunoSEQ multiplex PCR, and TCRdb holds only the in-frame ones, with some missing. The repertoire holds some 80,000 clones, with roughly 90% as singletons. The material sequenced was CD4+ or CD8+ T cells sorted from blood, taken in a trial of the OX40 agonist ivuxolimab. The receptors were gathered from an adult with an advanced solid tumor such as melanoma, head and neck, liver or kidney cancer.

The rearrangement uses TRBV6-6 and TRBJ1-3; D perhaps matches TRBD1 (6 bases). The V and J ends lost 2 bases and 4 bases respectively, with 12 bases between them. The CDR3 extends over 15 amino acids. Looked up from germline, CDR1 is MNHNY and CDR2 is SVGAGI (reference sequence). In nucleotides, the CDR3 is TGTGCCAGCAGTTACCTCGGGGGGCCCGGAAACACCATATATTTT. Translating it yields CASSYLGGPGNTIYF.

V and J are TRBV7-9 and TRBJ2-7; D unresolved. Trimming left V 8 bases short and J 0 bases short, with 8 bases between. This CDR3 is 12 amino acids long. Germline V CDR1 and CDR2: SEHNR, FQNEAQ (reference sequence). This CDR3 is CASSPNSYEQYF. Here the CDR3 DNA reads TGTGCCAGCTCTCCGAACTCCTACGAGCAGTACTTC.

The rearrangement links TRBV19 to TRBJ1-5; no reliable D call. The germline V gene encodes CDR1 LNHDA and CDR2 SQIVND (reference sequence). Trimming pared 10 bases from V and 4 bases from J, leaving 14 bases between. This CDR3 region has 13 residues. The CDR3 bases are TGTGCCACCTCCCCCCAGAAAAATCAGCCCCAGCATTTT. Translated: CATSPQKNQPQHF.

J is TRBJ1-1 and V is TRBV5-4; no reliable D call. Germline V gene lookup returns CDR1 SGHNT and CDR2 YYREEE (reference sequence). The CDR3 has 14 residues. Trimming left V 0 bases short and J 4 bases short, with 10 bases between. CDR3: CASSLAGRATEAFF. Here the CDR3 DNA reads TGTGCCAGCAGCTTGGCGGGCCGGGCCACTGAAGCTTTCTTT.

The V call is TRBV11-2, the J call TRBJ1-5; 9 bases map to TRBD1. V was pared by 5 bases and J by 8 bases, with 7 bases of the junction left unmatched. CDR3 length: 14 residues. The germline CDR1 and CDR2 sequences are SGHAT and FQNNGV. The DNA of the CDR3 is TGTGCCAGCAGCGTTGGACAGGGGAGGGAGCCCCAGCATTTT. Protein product: CASSVGQGREPQHF.

In nucleotides, the CDR3 is TGTGCCAGCAGCCAAGTTTCGAGACAGGGTCGGCCTGAAGCTTTCTTT. It encodes CASSQVSRQGRPEAFF. This chain connects TRBV4-2 to TRBJ1-1, with 7 positions matching TRBD1. This CDR3 region has 16 residues. Looked up from germline, CDR1 is LGHNA and CDR2 is YNFKEQ. Losses at the gene ends were 1 base for V and 6 bases for J; bases not matched to a gene: 11.

The CDR3, as DNA: TGTGCCAGCAGCAGACCGGGACAGAAAACCTACGAGCAGTACTTC. The encoded protein is CASSRPGQKTYEQYF. This chain uses TRBV7-9 with TRBJ2-7, with 7 nucleotides matching TRBD1. Germline V gives CDR1 SEHNR, CDR2 FQNEAQ (reference sequence). The CDR3 loop spans 15 amino acids. V lost 5 bases to trimming and J lost 2 bases; unmatched junction nucleotides: 9.

The V call is TRBV10-3, the J call TRBJ2-3; possible D gene TRBD2, 6 bases. The CDR3 is 13 residues long. Germline values: CDR1 ENHRY, CDR2 SYGVKD. V was cut by 8 bases and J by 0 bases, with 9 bases left in between. The CDR3 DNA reads as TGTGCCATCGAAAGCGGGAGCACAGATACGCAGTATTTT. It codes for CAIESGSTDTQYF.